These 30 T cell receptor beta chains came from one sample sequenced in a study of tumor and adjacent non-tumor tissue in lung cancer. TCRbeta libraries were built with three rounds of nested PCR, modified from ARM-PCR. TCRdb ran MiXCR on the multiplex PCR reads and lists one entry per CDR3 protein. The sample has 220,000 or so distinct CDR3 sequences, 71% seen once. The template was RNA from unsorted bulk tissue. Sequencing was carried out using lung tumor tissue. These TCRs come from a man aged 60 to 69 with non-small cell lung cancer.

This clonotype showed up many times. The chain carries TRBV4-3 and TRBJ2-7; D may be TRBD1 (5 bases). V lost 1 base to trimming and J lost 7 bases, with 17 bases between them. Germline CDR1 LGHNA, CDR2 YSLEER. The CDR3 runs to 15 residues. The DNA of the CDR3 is TGCGCCAGCAGCCAAGGCATCCAGGGCCTCGGGGAGCAGTACTTC. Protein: CASSQGIQGLGEQYF.

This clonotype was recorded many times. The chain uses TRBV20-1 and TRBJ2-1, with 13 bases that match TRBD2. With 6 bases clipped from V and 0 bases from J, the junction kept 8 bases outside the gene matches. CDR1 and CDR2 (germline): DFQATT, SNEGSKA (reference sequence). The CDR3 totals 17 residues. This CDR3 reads CSAAGLAGVTSYNEQFF. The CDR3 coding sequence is TGCAGTGCCGCAGGACTAGCGGGAGTAACCTCCTACAATGAGCAGTTCTTC.

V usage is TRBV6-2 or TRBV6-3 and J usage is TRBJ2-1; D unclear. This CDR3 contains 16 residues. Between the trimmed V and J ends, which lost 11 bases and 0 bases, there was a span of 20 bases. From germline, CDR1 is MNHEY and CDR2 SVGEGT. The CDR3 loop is CACSPQRSSSYNEQFF. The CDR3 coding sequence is TGTGCCTGCTCCCCCCAGAGGTCTAGCTCCTACAATGAGCAGTTCTTC.

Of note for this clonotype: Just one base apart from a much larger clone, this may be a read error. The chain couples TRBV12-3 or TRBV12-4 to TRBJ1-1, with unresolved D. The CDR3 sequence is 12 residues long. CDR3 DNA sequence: TGTGTCAGCAGTTTACGGAACACTGAAGCTTTCTTT. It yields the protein CVSSLRNTEAFF.

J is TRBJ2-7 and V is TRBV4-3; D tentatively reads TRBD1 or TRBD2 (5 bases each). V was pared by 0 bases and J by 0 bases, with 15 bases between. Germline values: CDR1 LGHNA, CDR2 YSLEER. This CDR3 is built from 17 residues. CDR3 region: CASSQESDSGRSYEQYF. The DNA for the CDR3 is TGCGCCAGCAGCCAAGAGTCGGACTCGGGACGCTCCTACGAGCAGTACTTC.

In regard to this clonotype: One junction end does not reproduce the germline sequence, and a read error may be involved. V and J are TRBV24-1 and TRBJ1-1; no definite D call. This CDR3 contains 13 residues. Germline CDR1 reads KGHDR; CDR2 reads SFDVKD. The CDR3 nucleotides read TGTGCCACCAGTGATCTGAATAAGGCTGAAGCTCTCTTT. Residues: CATSDLNKAEALF.

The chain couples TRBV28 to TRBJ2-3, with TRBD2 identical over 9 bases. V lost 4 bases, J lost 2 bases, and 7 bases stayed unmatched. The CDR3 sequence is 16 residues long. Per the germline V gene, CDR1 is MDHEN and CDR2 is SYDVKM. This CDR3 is CASSSGAGGHTDTQYF. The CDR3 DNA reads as TGTGCCAGCAGTTCCGGAGCGGGGGGCCACACAGATACGCAGTATTTT.

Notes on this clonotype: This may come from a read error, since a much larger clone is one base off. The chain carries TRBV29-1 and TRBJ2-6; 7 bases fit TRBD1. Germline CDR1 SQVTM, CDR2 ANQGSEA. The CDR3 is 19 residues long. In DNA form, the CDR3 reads TGCAGCGTTGAAGTGGGGCTAAACAGGGGTTCGGATGGGGTCAACGTCCTGACTTTC. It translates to CSVEVGLNRGSDGVNVLTF.

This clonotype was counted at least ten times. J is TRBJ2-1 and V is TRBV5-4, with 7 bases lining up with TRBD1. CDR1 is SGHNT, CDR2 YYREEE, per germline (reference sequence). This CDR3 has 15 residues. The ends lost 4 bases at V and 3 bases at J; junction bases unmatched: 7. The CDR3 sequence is CASSPGTDNYNEQFF. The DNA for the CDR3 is TGTGCCAGCAGCCCCGGGACAGATAACTACAATGAGCAGTTCTTC.

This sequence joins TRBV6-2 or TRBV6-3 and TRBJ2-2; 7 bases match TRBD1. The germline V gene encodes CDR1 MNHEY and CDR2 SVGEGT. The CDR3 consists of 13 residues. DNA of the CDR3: TGTACCACCAGACAGGGATTTGGCGGGGAGCTGTTTTTT. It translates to CTTRQGFGGELFF.

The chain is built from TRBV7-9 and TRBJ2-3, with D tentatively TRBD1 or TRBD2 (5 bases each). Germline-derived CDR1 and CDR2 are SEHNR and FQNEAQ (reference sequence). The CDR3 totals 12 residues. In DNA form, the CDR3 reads TGTGGCAACAGCCGGGGCCCCAATACGCAGTATTTT. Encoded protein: CGNSRGPNTQYF. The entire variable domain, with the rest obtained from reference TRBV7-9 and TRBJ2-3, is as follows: DTGVSQNPRHKITKRGQNVTFRCDPISEHNRLYWYRQTLGQGPEFLTYFQNEAQLEKSRLLSDRFSAERPKGSFSTLEIQRTEQGDSAMYLCGNSRGPNTQYFGPGTRLTVL.

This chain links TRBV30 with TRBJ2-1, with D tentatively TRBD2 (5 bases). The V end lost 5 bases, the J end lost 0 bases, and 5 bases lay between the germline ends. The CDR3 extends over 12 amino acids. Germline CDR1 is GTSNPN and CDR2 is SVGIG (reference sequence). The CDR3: CAWGSSYNEQFF. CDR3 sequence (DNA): TGTGCCTGGGGGAGCTCCTACAATGAGCAGTTCTTC.

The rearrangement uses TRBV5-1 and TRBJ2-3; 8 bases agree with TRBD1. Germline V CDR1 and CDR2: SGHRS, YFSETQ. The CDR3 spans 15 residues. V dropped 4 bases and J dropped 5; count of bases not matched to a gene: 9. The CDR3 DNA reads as TGCGCCAGCAGCCACACAGGGGGTTTAGGAGATACGCAGTATTTT. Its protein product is CASSHTGGLGDTQYF.

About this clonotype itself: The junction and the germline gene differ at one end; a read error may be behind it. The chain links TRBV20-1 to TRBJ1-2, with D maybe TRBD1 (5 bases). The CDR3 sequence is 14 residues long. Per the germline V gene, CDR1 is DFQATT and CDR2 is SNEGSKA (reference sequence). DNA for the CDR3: TGCGGTGCCCGGAGGACAAATGCTAACTATGGCTACACCTTC. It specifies CGARRTNANYGYTF.

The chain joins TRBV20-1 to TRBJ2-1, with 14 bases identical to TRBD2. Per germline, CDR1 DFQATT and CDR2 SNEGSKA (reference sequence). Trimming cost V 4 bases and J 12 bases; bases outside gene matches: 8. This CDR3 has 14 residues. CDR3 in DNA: TGCAGTGCTATCTCCGGGACTAGCGGGAGAGGGCAGTTCTTC. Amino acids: CSAISGTSGRGQFF.

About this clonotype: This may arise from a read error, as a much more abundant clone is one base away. DNA of the CDR3: TGTGCCAGCAACCCCTGGACAAACACTGAAGCTTTCTTT. As protein: CASNPWTNTEAFF. The J gene is TRBJ1-1, the V gene TRBV5-4; TRBD1 is a possible D gene (5 bases). The ends were cut back, 6 bases at V and 2 bases at J, with 11 bases in the middle. This CDR3 contains 13 residues. The germline V gene encodes CDR1 SGHNT and CDR2 YYREEE (reference sequence).

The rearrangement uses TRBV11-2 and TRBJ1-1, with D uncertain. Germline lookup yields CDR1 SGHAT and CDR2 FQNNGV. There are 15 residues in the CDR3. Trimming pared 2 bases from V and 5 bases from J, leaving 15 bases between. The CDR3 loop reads CASSLPGRGKTEAFF. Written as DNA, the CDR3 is TGTGCCAGCAGCTTACCCGGGAGAGGGAAGACTGAAGCTTTCTTT.

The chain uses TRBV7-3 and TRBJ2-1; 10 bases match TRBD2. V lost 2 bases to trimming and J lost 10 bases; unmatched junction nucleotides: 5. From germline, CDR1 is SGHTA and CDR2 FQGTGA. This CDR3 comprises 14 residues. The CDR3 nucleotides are TGTGCCAGCAGCTTATCTAGCGGGAGCGAAGAGCAGTTCTTC. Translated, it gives CASSLSSGSEEQFF.

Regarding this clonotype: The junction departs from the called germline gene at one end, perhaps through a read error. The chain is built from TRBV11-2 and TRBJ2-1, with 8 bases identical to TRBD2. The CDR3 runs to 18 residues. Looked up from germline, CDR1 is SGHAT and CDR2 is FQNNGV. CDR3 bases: TGTGCCTGCAGCCAAGGGGTCGTAGCGGGAAGCTCCTACAATGAGCAGTTCTTC. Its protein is CACSQGVVAGSSYNEQFF.

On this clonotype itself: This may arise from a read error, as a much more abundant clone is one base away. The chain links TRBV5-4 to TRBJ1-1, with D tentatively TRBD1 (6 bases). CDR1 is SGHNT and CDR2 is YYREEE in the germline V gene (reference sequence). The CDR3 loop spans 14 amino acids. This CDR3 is CVSKQGGRRTEAFF. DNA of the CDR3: TGTGTCAGCAAACAAGGGGGGAGGAGGACTGAAGCTTTCTTT.

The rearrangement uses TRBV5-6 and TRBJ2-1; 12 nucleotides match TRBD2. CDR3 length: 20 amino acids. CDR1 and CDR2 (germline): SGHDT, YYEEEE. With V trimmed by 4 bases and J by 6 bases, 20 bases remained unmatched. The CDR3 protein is CASSPGLAGRNPMGFNEQFF. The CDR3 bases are TGTGCCAGCAGCCCCGGACTAGCGGGAAGGAACCCTATGGGTTTCAATGAGCAGTTCTTC.

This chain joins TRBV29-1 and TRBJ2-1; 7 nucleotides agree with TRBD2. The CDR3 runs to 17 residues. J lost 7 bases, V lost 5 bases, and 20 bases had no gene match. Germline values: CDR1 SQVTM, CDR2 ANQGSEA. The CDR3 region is CSVMGGATSGGMNEQFF. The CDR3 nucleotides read TGCAGCGTTATGGGCGGGGCCACTTCCGGGGGGATGAATGAGCAGTTCTTC.

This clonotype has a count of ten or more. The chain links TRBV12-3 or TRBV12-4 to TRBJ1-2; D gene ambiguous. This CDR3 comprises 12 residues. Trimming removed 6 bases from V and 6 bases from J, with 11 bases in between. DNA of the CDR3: TGTGCCAGCAGCTTATATCGGAATGGCTACACCTTC. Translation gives CASSLYRNGYTF.

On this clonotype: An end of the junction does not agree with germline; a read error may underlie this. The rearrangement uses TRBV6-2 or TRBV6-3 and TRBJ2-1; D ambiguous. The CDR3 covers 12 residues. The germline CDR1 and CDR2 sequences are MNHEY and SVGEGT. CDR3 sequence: CASSQPNNGQFF. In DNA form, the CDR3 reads TGTGCCAGCAGCCAGCCCAACAATGGGCAGTTCTTC.

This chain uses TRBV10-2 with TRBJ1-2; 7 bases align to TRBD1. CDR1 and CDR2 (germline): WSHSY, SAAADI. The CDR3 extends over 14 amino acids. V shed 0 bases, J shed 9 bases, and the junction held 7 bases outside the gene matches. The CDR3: CASSESQGGYCYTF. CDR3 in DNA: TGCGCCAGCAGTGAGTCGCAGGGGGGTTATTGCTACACCTTC.

CDR3 protein: CAWTPIGTGRDTEAFF. DNA of the CDR3: TGTGCCTGGACCCCTATCGGAACAGGGCGCGATACTGAAGCTTTCTTT. The chain recombines TRBV30 with TRBJ1-1, with a weak D call TRBD1 (6 bases). The CDR3 spans 16 residues. Trimming removed 4 bases at V and 5 bases at J, with 23 bases between. Germline assignment: CDR1 GTSNPN and CDR2 SVGIG (reference sequence).

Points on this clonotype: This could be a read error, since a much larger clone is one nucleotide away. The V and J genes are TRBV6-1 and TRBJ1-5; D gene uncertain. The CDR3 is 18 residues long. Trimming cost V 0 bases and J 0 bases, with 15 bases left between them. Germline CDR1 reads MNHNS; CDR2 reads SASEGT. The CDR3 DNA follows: TGTGCCAGCAGTGAAGCGCTTCGAGGAGGGATTAGCAATCAGCCCCAGCATTTT. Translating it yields CASSEALRGGISNQPQHF.

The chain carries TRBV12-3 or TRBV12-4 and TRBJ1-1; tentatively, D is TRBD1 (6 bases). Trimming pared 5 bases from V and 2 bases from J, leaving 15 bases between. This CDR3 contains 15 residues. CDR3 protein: CASSPQTGGNTEAFF. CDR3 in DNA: TGTGCCAGCAGTCCCCAGACAGGAGGAAACACTGAAGCTTTCTTT.

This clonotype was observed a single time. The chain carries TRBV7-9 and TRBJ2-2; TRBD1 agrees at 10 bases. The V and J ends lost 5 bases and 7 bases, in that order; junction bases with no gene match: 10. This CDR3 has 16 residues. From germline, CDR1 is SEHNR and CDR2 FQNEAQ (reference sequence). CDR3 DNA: TGTGCCAGCAGCGACGGGACAGGGGACTTTGGCGGGGAGCTGTTTTTT. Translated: CASSDGTGDFGGELFF.

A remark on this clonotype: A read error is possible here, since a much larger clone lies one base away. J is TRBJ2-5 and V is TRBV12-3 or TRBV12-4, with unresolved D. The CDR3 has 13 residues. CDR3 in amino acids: CASSIAEWETQYF. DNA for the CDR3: TGTGCCAGCAGTATAGCCGAGTGGGAGACCCAGTACTTC.